This TCR beta chain was observed in a study of blood T cell repertoires in COVID-19. Looking at the study overall: COVID-19 samples, acute and convalescent, were from the United States, Italy and Spain. T cells, B-cell-depleted T cells, or PBMCs provided the cDNA or gDNA that served as material.

This CDR3 has 14 residues. Germline V gene data show CDR1 as DFQATT and CDR2 as SNEGSKA (reference sequence). V was trimmed by 3 bases and J by 2 bases, leaving 14 bases between them. Clones were read by immunoSEQ multiplex PCR, and TCRdb kept only the in-frame ones, dropping some. The sample lists more than 140,000 clones, around 83% seen once, with 1.5% to 2% in the top ten. The clonotype comes from a human donor in a cohort sampled during active COVID-19. The chain is built from TRBV20-1 and TRBJ2-7; D possibly corresponds to TRBD2 (6 bases). Sequencing was carried out using peripheral blood. As DNA, the CDR3 is TGCAGTGCTAGTTTACCTAGCGAGGCCTACGAGCAGTACTTC. It specifies CSASLPSEAYEQYF.